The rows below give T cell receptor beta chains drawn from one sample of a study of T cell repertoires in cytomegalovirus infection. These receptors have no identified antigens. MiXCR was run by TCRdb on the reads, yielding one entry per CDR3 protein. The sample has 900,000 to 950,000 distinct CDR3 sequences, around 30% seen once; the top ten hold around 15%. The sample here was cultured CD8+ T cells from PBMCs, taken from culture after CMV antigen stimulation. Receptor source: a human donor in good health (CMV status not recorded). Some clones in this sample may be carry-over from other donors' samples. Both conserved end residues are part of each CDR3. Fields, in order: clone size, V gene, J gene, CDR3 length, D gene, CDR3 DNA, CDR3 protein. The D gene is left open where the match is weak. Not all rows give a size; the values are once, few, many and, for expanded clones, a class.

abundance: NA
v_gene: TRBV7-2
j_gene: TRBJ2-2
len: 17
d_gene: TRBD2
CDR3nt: TGTGCCAGCAGCTCCCCCTCCGGGACTAGCAGTACCGGGGAGCTGTTTTTT
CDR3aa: CASSSPSGTSSTGELFF

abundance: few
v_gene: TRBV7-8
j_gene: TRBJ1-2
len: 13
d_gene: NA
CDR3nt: TGTGCCAGCAGCTTAGGGCCAGGGAGTGGCTACACCTTC
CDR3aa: CASSLGPGSGYTF

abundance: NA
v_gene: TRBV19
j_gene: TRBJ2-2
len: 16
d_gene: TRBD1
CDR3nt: TGTGCCAGTAGTATAGATAGGGACAGGGTAACCGGGGAGCTGTTTTTT
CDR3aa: CASSIDRDRVTGELFF

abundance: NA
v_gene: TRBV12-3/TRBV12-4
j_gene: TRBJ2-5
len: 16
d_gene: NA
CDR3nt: TGTACCAGCAGTCTAAAGGACGGGGGGCCGTGGGAGACCCAGTACTTC
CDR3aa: CTSSLKDGGPWETQYF

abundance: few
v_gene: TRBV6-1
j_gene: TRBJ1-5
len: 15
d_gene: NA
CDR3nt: TGTGCCAGCAGTGAAACAGGAACGCGCAATCAGCCCCAGCATTTT
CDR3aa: CASSETGTRNQPQHF

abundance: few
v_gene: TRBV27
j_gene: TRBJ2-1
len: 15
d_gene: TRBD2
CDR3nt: TGTGCCAGCAGTGTTAGCGGGGGGACCCACAATGAGCAGTTCTTC
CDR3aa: CASSVSGGTHNEQFF

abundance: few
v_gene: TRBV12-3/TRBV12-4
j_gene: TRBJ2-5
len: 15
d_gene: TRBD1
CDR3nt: TGTGCCAGCAGCATACAGGGGCCCTACCAAGAGACCCAGTACTTC
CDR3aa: CASSIQGPYQETQYF

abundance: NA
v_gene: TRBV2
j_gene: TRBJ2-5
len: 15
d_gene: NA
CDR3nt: TGTGCCAGCAGTGTTTGGAAGCGGGCCCTTGAGACCCAGTACTTC
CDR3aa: CASSVWKRALETQYF

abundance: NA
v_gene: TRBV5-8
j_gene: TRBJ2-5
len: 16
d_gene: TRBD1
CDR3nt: TGTGCCAGCAGCTTACCTTGGCAGGGGGCCCAAGAGACCCAGTACTTC
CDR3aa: CASSLPWQGAQETQYF

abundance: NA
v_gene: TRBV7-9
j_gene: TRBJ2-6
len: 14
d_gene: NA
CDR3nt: TGTGCCAGCAGCACAGGGATTGGGGCCAACGTCCTGACTTTC
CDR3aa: CASSTGIGANVLTF

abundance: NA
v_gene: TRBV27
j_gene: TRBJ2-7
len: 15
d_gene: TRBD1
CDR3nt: TGTGCCAGCAGTATCAGTGGGACAGGGATCTACGAGCAGTACTTC
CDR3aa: CASSISGTGIYEQYF

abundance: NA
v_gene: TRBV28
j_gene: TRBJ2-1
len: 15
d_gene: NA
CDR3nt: TGTGCCAGCAGTTTCGAGACAGTTGGAGACAATGAGCAGTTCTTC
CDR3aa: CASSFETVGDNEQFF

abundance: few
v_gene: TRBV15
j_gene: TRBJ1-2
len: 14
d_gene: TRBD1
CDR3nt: TGTGCCACCAGCAGAGCGACAGGGAGGAATGGCTACACCTTC
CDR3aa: CATSRATGRNGYTF

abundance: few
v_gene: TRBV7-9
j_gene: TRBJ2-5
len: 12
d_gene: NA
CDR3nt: TGTGCCAGCAGCTTAACGCACCCGGTTCAGTACTTC
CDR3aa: CASSLTHPVQYF

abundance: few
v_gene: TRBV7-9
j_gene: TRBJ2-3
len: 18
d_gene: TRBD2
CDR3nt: TGTGCCAGCAGCTTAGCGGGAGGGCGGGGGGCAACAAGAGATACGCAGTATTTT
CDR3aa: CASSLAGGRGATRDTQYF

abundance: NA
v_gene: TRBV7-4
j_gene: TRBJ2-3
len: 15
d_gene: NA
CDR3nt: TGTGCCAGCAGCCCCCTTGGAGGGGTGGGAGATACGCAGTATTTT
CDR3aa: CASSPLGGVGDTQYF

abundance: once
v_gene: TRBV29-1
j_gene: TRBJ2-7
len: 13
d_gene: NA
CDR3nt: TGCAGCGCCCTCGTAGAAGTCTCCTACGAGCAGTACTTC
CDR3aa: CSALVEVSYEQYF

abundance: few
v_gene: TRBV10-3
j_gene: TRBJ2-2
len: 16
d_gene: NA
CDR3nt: TGTGCCATCAGACCCATTAGTTCCGAAGTCACCGGGGAGCTGTTTTTT
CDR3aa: CAIRPISSEVTGELFF

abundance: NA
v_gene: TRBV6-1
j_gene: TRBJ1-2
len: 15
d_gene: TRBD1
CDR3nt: TGTGCCAGCAGTGAAGTTGGACAGGGAGGGTATGGCTACACCTTC
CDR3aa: CASSEVGQGGYGYTF

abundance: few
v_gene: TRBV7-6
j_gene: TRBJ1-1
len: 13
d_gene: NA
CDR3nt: TGTGCCAGCAGCCCCGGGAGACATCCCGAAGCTTTCTTT
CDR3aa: CASSPGRHPEAFF

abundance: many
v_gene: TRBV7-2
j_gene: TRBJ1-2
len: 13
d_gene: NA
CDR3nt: TGTGCCAGCAGCTTTCCAACAGACGATGGCTACACCTTC
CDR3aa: CASSFPTDDGYTF

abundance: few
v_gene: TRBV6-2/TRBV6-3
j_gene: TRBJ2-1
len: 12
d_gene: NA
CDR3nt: TGTGCCAGCAGTTACCCCGAACAGCAGCAGTTCTTC
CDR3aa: CASSYPEQQQFF

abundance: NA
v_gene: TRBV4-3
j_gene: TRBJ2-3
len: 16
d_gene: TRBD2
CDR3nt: TGCGCCAGCAGCCAGTTAGCGGGGCTTAGCACAGATACGCAGTATTTT
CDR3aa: CASSQLAGLSTDTQYF

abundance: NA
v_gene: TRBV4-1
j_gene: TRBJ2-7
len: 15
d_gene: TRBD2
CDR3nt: TGCGCCAGCAGCCAAGTTAGCGGGGGGAATTACGAGCAGTACTTC
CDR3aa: CASSQVSGGNYEQYF

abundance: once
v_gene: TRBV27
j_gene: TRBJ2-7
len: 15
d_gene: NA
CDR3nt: TGTGCCAGCAGTTCTCAGGTGGGGGTCGCCTACGAGCAGTACTTC
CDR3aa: CASSSQVGVAYEQYF

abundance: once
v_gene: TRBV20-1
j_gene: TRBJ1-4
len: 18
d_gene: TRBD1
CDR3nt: TGCAGTGCTAGGGCCGGGACAGGGGTTACAAGAGCAAATGAAAAACTGTTTTTT
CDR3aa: CSARAGTGVTRANEKLFF

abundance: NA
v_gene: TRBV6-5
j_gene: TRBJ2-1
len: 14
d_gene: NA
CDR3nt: TGTGCCAGCAGTTACGCCGACGATTCCAATGAGCAGTTCTTC
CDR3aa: CASSYADDSNEQFF

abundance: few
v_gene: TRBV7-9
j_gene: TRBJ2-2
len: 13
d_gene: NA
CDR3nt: TGTGCCAGCAGCTGGGTGGTAACCGGGGAGCTGTTTTTT
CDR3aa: CASSWVVTGELFF

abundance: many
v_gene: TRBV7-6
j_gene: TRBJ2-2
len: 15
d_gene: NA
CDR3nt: TGTGCCAGCATCCAGGGCAGCTCGAACACCGGGGAGCTGTTTTTT
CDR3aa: CASIQGSSNTGELFF

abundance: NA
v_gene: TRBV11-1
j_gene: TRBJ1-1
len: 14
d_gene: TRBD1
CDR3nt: TGTGCCAGCAGAACCGGACAGGGCTACACTGAAGCTTTCTTT
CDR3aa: CASRTGQGYTEAFF

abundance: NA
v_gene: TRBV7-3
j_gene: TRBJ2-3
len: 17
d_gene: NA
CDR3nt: TGTGCCAGCAGCTTAGAAGGGTCGGTGGGGCTTACAGATACGCAGTATTTT
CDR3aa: CASSLEGSVGLTDTQYF

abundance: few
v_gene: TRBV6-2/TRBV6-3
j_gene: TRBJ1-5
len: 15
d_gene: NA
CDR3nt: TGTGCCAGCAGTTGGGTTGGAGGAAGCAATCAGCCCCAGCATTTT
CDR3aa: CASSWVGGSNQPQHF

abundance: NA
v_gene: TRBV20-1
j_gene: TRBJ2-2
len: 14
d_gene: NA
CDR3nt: TGCAGTGCTAGAGACGAGTGGGGCACCGGGGAGCTGTTTTTT
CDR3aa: CSARDEWGTGELFF

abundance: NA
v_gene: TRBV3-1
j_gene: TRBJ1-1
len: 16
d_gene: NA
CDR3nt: TGTGCCAGCAGTCAAGACGTACGGGACAAAAGGGGTGAAGCTTTCTTT
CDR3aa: CASSQDVRDKRGEAFF

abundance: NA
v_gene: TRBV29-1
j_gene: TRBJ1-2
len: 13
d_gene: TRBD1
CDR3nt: TGCAGCGTTGAATTCAGGGGGCTTGATGGCTACACCTTC
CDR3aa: CSVEFRGLDGYTF

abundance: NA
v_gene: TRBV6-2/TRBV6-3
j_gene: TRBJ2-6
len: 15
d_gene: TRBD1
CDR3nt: TGTGCCAGCAGTTTCGGACAGGGGTGGGCCAACGTCCTGACTTTC
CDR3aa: CASSFGQGWANVLTF

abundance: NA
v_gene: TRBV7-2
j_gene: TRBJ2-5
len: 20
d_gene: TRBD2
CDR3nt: TGTGCCAGCAGCTTAGGGTTAACTAGCGGGGGGCCCCCACACCAAGAGACCCAGTACTTC
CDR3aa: CASSLGLTSGGPPHQETQYF

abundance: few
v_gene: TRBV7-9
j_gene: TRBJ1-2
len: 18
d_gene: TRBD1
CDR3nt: TGTGCCAGCAGCTGGAGTCGACAGGGGGCAAGAACTAACTATGGCTACACCTTC
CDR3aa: CASSWSRQGARTNYGYTF

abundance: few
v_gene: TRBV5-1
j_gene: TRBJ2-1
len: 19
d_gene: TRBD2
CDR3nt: TGCGCCAGCAGCTTGGAGGGACTAGCGGGGGGCTACCGGTCCCATGAGCAGTTCTTC
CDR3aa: CASSLEGLAGGYRSHEQFF

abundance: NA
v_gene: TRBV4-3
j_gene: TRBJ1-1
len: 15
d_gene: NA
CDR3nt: TGCGCCAGCAGCCAAGATGATTGGTCGGGGGTCGGGCCTTTCTTT
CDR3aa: CASSQDDWSGVGPFF

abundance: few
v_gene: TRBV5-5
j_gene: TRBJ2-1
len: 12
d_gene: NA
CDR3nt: TGTGCCAGCAGCTCCGTCTACAATGAGCAGTTCTTC
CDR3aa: CASSSVYNEQFF

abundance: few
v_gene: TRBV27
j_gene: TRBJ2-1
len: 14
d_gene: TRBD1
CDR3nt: TGTGCCAGCGGACAGGGGACCCCCTACAATGAGCAGTTCTTC
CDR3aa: CASGQGTPYNEQFF

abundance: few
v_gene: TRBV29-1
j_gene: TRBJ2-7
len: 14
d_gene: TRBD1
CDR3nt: TGCAGCGTAGGCAGGGACAGGGAGGGCTACGAGCAGTACTTC
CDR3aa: CSVGRDREGYEQYF

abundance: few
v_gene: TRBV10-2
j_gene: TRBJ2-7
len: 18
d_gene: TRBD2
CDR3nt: TGCGCCAGCAGCTCCACCACGGGACTAGCGGCGAGCTCCTACGAGCAGTACTTC
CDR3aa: CASSSTTGLAASSYEQYF

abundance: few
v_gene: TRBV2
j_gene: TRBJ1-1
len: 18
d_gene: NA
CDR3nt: TGTGCCAGCAGTGAAGGTTCGTATAGGAGCCTTTTGAACACTGAAGCTTTCTTT
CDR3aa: CASSEGSYRSLLNTEAFF

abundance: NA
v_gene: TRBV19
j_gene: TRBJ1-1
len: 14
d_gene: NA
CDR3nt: TGTGCCAGTAGTCCCGAGGAGGGGCACACTGAAGCTTTCTTT
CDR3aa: CASSPEEGHTEAFF

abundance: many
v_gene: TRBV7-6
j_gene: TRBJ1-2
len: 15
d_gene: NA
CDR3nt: TGTGCCAGCAGCTTATTAATGTCAGGAAAGGGCGGCTACACCTTC
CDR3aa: CASSLLMSGKGGYTF

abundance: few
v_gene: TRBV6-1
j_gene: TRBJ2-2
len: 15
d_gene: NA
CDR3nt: TGTGCCAGCAGTGAAATTCCGCTAGCCCCCGGGGAGCTGTTTTTT
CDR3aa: CASSEIPLAPGELFF

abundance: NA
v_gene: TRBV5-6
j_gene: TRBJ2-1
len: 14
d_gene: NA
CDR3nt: TGTGCCAGCAGCTTGGGCCAAGGGGCGGGTGAGCAGTTCTTC
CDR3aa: CASSLGQGAGEQFF

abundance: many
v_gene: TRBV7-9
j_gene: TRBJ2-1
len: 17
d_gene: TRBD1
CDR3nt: TGTGCCAGCAGCTTAGCGCTCCGACAGGGGTCGTACAATGAGCAGTTCTTC
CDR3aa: CASSLALRQGSYNEQFF

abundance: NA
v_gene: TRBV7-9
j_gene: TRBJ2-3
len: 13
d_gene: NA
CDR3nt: TGTGCCAGCTCCCTAAGGCCGGATGATACGCAGTATTTT
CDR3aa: CASSLRPDDTQYF